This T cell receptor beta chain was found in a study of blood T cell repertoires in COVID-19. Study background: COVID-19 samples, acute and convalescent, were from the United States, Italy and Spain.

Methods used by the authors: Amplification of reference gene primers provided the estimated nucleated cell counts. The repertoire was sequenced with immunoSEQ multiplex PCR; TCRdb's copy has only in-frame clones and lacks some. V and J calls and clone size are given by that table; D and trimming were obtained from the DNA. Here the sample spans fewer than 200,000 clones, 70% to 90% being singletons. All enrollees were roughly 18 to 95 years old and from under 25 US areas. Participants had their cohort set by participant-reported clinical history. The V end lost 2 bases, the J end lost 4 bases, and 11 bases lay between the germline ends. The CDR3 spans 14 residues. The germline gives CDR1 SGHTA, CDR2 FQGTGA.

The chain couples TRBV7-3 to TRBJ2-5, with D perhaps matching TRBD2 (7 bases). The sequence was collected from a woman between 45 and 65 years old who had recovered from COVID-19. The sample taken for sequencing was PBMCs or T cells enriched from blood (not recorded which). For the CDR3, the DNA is TGTGCCAGCAGCTTAGCGGGGGCACCAGAGACCCAGTACTTC. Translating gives CASSLAGAPETQYF.